One sample yielded the 21 T cell receptor beta chains listed below, sequenced in a study of CD8+ T cells in alopecia areata. Investigators isolated RNA and reverse transcribed it into cDNA to act as the sequencing template. TCRdb's table, derived via immunoSEQ multiplex PCR, lists solely in-frame clones and lacks some. Among 90,000 to 100,000 clones listed, about two fifths were seen once. The specimen sequenced was CD4+ T cells sorted from blood. The receptors were gathered from a human donor with alopecia areata.

The gene calls are TRBV30 and TRBJ1-3; D uncertain. V lost 0 bases, J lost 5 bases, and 5 bases lay in between. Germline CDR1 is GTSNPN and CDR2 is SVGIG (reference sequence). The CDR3 has 12 amino acids. CDR3 in amino acids: CAWSVSRNTIYF. In DNA form, the CDR3 reads TGTGCCTGGAGTGTTTCGCGAAACACCATATATTTT.

About this clone itself: The same CDR3 is also encoded by other DNA sequences in this sample. The chain uses TRBV11-2 and TRBJ2-3; D call uncertain. The V gene lost 1 base and the J gene lost 5 bases, with 4 bases spanning the gap. CDR3 length: 12 residues. The germline gives CDR1 SGHAT, CDR2 FQNNGV. The CDR3 coding sequence is TGTGCCAGCAGCTTAGGCCGAGATACGCAGTATTTT. Its protein product is CASSLGRDTQYF.

V and J are TRBV5-1 and TRBJ1-1; D call uncertain. Trimming left V 9 bases short and J 0 bases short, with 12 bases between. Germline V gives CDR1 SGHRS, CDR2 YFSETQ. This CDR3 has 13 amino acids. The CDR3 protein is CATSGGVNTEAFF. DNA for the CDR3: TGCGCCACCTCGGGAGGAGTGAACACTGAAGCTTTCTTT.

CDR3: CASSLTRTQYF. CDR3 coding DNA: TGTGCCAGCAGTTTAACCAGGACCCAGTACTTC. The J gene is TRBJ2-5, the V gene TRBV28; unclear D gene. The length of the CDR3 is 11 residues. Germline lookup yields CDR1 MDHEN and CDR2 SYDVKM. Trimming took 2 bases from V and 7 from J, leaving 5 bases between them.

The V gene is TRBV5-1, the J gene TRBJ2-5; D not certain. Trimming took off 4 bases at V and 4 bases at J, with 14 bases between the two ends. CDR3 size: 14 residues. Germline lookup yields CDR1 SGHRS and CDR2 YFSETQ. This CDR3 is CASSPEPNRETQYF. CDR3 DNA: TGCGCCAGCAGCCCGGAACCTAATCGAGAGACCCAGTACTTC.

The chain is built from TRBV7-9 and TRBJ2-7, with 9 bases aligning to TRBD2. Per germline, CDR1 SEHNR and CDR2 FQNEAQ (reference sequence). The CDR3 has 17 amino acids. V dropped 2 bases and J dropped 0; count of bases not matched to a gene: 8. This chain's CDR3 is CASSLNPSGASSYEQYF. The CDR3 DNA reads as TGTGCCAGCAGCTTAAATCCTAGCGGGGCGAGCTCCTACGAGCAGTACTTC.

The rearrangement links TRBV5-6 to TRBJ2-3; D might be TRBD2 (6 bases). The CDR3 consists of 13 residues. Trimming pared 0 bases from V and 11 bases from J, leaving 13 bases between. Looked up from germline, CDR1 is SGHDT and CDR2 is YYEEEE. The CDR3 bases are TGTGCCAGCAGCTTGGTCGGGGGATTGAAGCAGTATTTT. This codes for CASSLVGGLKQYF. Looking up the rest from reference TRBV5-6 and TRBJ2-3 gives the full variable domain: DAGVTQSPTHLIKTRGQQVTLRCSPKSGHDTVSWYQQALGQGPQFIFQYYEEEERQRGNFPDRFSGHQFPNYSSELNVNALLLGDSALYLCASSLVGGLKQYFGPGTRLTVL.

This clone showed up just a few times. The rearrangement links TRBV4-2 to TRBJ2-1; 12 nucleotides align to TRBD2. The CDR3 is 17 residues long. V lost 0 bases and J lost 6; bases outside the gene matches: 6. Germline CDR1 reads LGHNA; CDR2 reads YNFKEQ. CDR3 coding DNA: TGTGCCAGCAGCCAAGATCCTAGCGGGGGGGCTCTCAATGAGCAGTTCTTC. Translating it yields CASSQDPSGGALNEQFF.

This chain joins TRBV4-1 and TRBJ1-5; D not certain. V dropped 4 bases and J dropped 2 bases, with 12 bases sitting between them. Germline CDR1 reads MGHRA; CDR2 reads YSYEKL. The CDR3 has 15 amino acids. CDR3 in amino acids: CASSPSGRGNQPQHF. CDR3 coding DNA: TGCGCCAGCAGCCCCTCAGGAAGGGGCAATCAGCCCCAGCATTTT.

This clone showed up just a few times. This chain links TRBV23-1 with TRBJ1-3; D is possibly TRBD1 (6 bases). TRBV23-1 is treated as an ORF (open reading frame) with a function not yet certain. Trimming removed 1 base at V and 0 bases at J, with 10 bases between. This CDR3 is 16 amino acids long. DNA of the CDR3: TGCGCCAGCAGTCAATGTGGGGGGGCCTCTGGAAACACCATATATTTT. Translation gives CASSQCGGASGNTIYF.

As to this clone: The same CDR3 also results from other DNA sequences found in this sample. This chain links TRBV20-1 with TRBJ2-5; D call uncertain. CDR3 length equals 11 residues. Germline V gene data show CDR1 as DFQATT and CDR2 as SNEGSKA (reference sequence). The V gene lost 3 bases and the J gene lost 3 bases, with 5 bases spanning the gap. The CDR3 here is CSARPEETQYF. CDR3 DNA sequence: TGCAGTGCTAGGCCTGAAGAGACCCAGTACTTC.

This clone has more than one count but fewer than ten. V gene TRBV19 combines with J gene TRBJ1-2, with 7 positions matching TRBD1. The CDR3 runs 15 residues. The V segment lost 5 bases and the J segment 4 bases; nucleotides outside the gene matches: 10. The V gene's germline CDR1 is LNHDA and CDR2 SQIVND (reference sequence). The CDR3 DNA sequence: TGTGCCAGTAGTGCATACGGGACAGCTGTCTATGGCTACACCTTC. As protein: CASSAYGTAVYGYTF. The full variable domain, with the rest looked up from reference TRBV19 and TRBJ1-2, is DGGITQSPKYLFRKEGQNVTLSCEQNLNHDAMYWYRQDPGQGLRLIYYSQIVNDFQKGDIAEGYSVSREKKESFPLTVTSAQKNPTAFYLCASSAYGTAVYGYTFGSGTRLTVV.

This chain links TRBV5-1 with TRBJ2-2; maybe TRBD2 (6 bases). The V end lost 4 bases, the J end lost 3 bases, and 10 bases lay between the germline ends. This CDR3 is 14 amino acids long. In germline, CDR1 is SGHRS, CDR2 YFSETQ. This CDR3 reads CASSPPGDTGELFF. CDR3 nucleotide sequence: TGCGCCAGCAGCCCTCCGGGAGACACCGGGGAGCTGTTTTTT.

The chain couples TRBV2 to TRBJ1-1; 10 bases are a match to TRBD1. CDR1 SNHLY and CDR2 FYNNEI come from the germline V gene. V shed 4 bases and J 0 bases; nucleotides not matched to a gene: 2. CDR3 length: 15 amino acids. CDR3 protein: CASSGQGAVNTEAFF. The CDR3 DNA is TGTGCCAGCAGTGGACAGGGGGCGGTGAACACTGAAGCTTTCTTT.

V gene TRBV28 combines with J gene TRBJ1-2; D unclear. The germline gives CDR1 MDHEN, CDR2 SYDVKM. The V gene lost 2 bases and the J gene lost 0 bases, with 10 bases spanning the gap. The CDR3 is 15 residues long. DNA for the CDR3: TGTGCCAGCAGTTTACAGAGCCGCTCTAACTATGGCTACACCTTC. Translating it yields CASSLQSRSNYGYTF.

In its sample, this clone was seen a few times. J is TRBJ2-6 and V is TRBV27, with D hard to call. V gave up 5 bases and J gave up 0 bases, with 14 bases separating them. Per germline, CDR1 MNHEY and CDR2 SMNVEV (reference sequence). The CDR3 has 17 residues. CDR3 amino acids: CASSLKAISSGANVLTF. DNA for the CDR3: TGTGCCAGCAGTCTGAAAGCTATAAGCTCTGGGGCCAACGTCCTGACTTTC.

This clone was seen only a few times. The V call is TRBV5-1, the J call TRBJ2-7; D is tentatively TRBD1 or TRBD2 (5 bases each). V lost 0 bases, J lost 5 bases, and 15 bases lay in between. CDR1 is SGHRS and CDR2 is YFSETQ in the germline V gene. This CDR3 has 15 amino acids. CDR3: CASSLATGRMNEQYF. The CDR3 DNA reads as TGCGCCAGCAGCTTGGCTACGGGGCGGATGAACGAGCAGTACTTC.

The chain has TRBV25-1 and TRBJ2-7; 8 nucleotides agree with TRBD1. The CDR3 contains 17 residues. The germline V gene encodes CDR1 MGHDK and CDR2 SYGVNS. The V segment lost 5 bases and the J segment 1 base; nucleotides outside the gene matches: 13. CDR3 bases: TGTGCCAGCAGTAGGGCAGGGGGCGCGTTAAGTTCCTACGAGCAGTACTTC. Protein product: CASSRAGGALSSYEQYF.

The rearrangement uses TRBV30 and TRBJ2-3; 9 nucleotides agree with TRBD2. CDR3 length: 15 residues. The junction had 4 bases not matched to a gene; V was cut back by 3 bases and J by 0 bases. The germline V gene encodes CDR1 GTSNPN and CDR2 SVGIG (reference sequence). The CDR3 bases are TGTGCCTGGAGCGTTACTAGCGGGAGCACAGATACGCAGTATTTT. Translating gives CAWSVTSGSTDTQYF.

V is TRBV30 and J is TRBJ2-3, with D possibly TRBD2 on 6 matching bases. The V and J ends lost 4 bases and 2 bases respectively, with 16 bases between them. The germline V gene has CDR1 GTSNPN and CDR2 SVGIG (reference sequence). The CDR3 runs to 15 residues. The CDR3 DNA follows: TGTGCCTGGACCCCCGGGGCGGGACTCACAGATACGCAGTATTTT. Translation gives CAWTPGAGLTDTQYF.

This chain uses TRBV5-4 with TRBJ2-3; D gene unclear. The CDR3 consists of 13 residues. Germline assignment: CDR1 SGHNT and CDR2 YYREEE (reference sequence). V was trimmed by 2 bases and J by 1 base, leaving 5 bases between them. CDR3 coding DNA: TGTGCCAGCAGCTTTACCGGCACAGATACGCAGTATTTT. The encoded protein is CASSFTGTDTQYF.